The present T cell receptor (beta chain) was sequenced within a study of shared clonotypes between healthy human individuals. Naive CD8 populations comprised CD45RO-negative cells positively selected for CCR7, excluding terminally differentiated effector memory CD45RA+ cells. Among the donors, all were Caucasian adults who lived in Nashville, Tennessee. Some 30,000 T cell genomes (approximately 210 ng DNA) went into each sorted-subset replicate. In the original workflow: As immunoSEQ supplied junction-only sequences (without quality scores), filtering differed. Only in-frame clones appear in the TCRdb table, and some are missing; sequencing was by immunoSEQ multiplex PCR. The DNA gave D and trimming, while V, J and clone size come from that table. The sample yields about 820,000 clones, around 93% seen once. The germline V gene encodes CDR1 GTSNPN and CDR2 SVGIG (reference sequence). This CDR3 is 12 amino acids long. V was pared by 6 bases and J by 7 bases, with 13 bases between.

The J gene is TRBJ2-4, the V gene TRBV30; D unclear. The clonotype comes from a man younger than 45 in good health. Source material: naive CD8+ T cells sorted from blood. CDR3 DNA: TGTGCCTGTAACCTGGACGGGAACATTCAGTACTTC. This sequence encodes CACNLDGNIQYF. Using reference TRBV30 and TRBJ2-4 for the parts outside the CDR3, the full variable domain is SQTIHQWPATLVQPVGSPLSLECTVEGTSNPNLYWYRQAAGRGLQLLFYSVGIGQISSEVPQNLSASRPQDRQFILSSKKLLLSDSGFYLCACNLDGNIQYFGAGTRLSVL.